Listed below are T cell receptor beta chains from one sample, sequenced in a study of blood T cell repertoires in COVID-19. Measured with immunoSEQ multiplex PCR; TCRdb has only the in-frame clones, and not every one. The profile shows under 350,000 clones, just over 85% of them singletons. Sequenced material: PBMCs or T cells enriched from blood (not recorded which). These receptors were taken from a woman between 40 and 50 years old with acute COVID-19. The CDR3 runs from the conserved cysteine through the conserved F or W. A D gene is named only where the DNA matches it firmly. Clone size is not always given. Where it is, it says once, few, many or a class for expanded clones.

J gene: TRBJ1-2; D gene: TRBD1; V gene: TRBV5-6; clone size: few; CDR3 DNA: TGTGCCAGCAGCGCGCCGGGACAGGCCCTCTATGGCTACACCTTC; CDR3 protein: CASSAPGQALYGYTF
J gene: TRBJ2-7; D gene: NA; V gene: TRBV7-9; clone size: NA; CDR3 DNA: TGTGCCAGCAGCCCAGGGGTGGCTTCCCGAGACGAGCAGTACTTC; CDR3 protein: CASSPGVASRDEQYF
J gene: TRBJ1-2; D gene: TRBD1; V gene: TRBV29-1; clone size: NA; CDR3 DNA: TGCAGCGACCGACAGGGCTCTAACTATGGCTACACCTTC; CDR3 protein: CSDRQGSNYGYTF
J gene: TRBJ2-3; D gene: NA; V gene: TRBV11-3; clone size: NA; CDR3 DNA: TGTGCCAGCAGCTTTTACGGGGGTGAGGATACGCAGTATTTT; CDR3 protein: CASSFYGGEDTQYF
J gene: TRBJ2-7; D gene: NA; V gene: TRBV5-6; clone size: NA; CDR3 DNA: TGTGCCAGCAGCTTTTTAAGGCCCCAGGGAGGCTACGAGCAGTACTTC; CDR3 protein: CASSFLRPQGGYEQYF
J gene: TRBJ2-1; D gene: NA; V gene: TRBV10-3; clone size: few; CDR3 DNA: TGTGCCATCAGTGATGACAGTTTAAATGAGCAGTTCTTC; CDR3 protein: CAISDDSLNEQFF
J gene: TRBJ2-6; D gene: NA; V gene: TRBV5-1; clone size: NA; CDR3 DNA: TGCGCCAGCAGCCCCAACTCTGGGGCCAACGTCCTGACTTTC; CDR3 protein: CASSPNSGANVLTF
J gene: TRBJ2-2; D gene: TRBD1; V gene: TRBV7-3; clone size: NA; CDR3 DNA: TGTGCCAGCAGCGTGGACAGGGCCGGGGAGCTGTTTTTT; CDR3 protein: CASSVDRAGELFF
J gene: TRBJ2-1; D gene: TRBD2; V gene: TRBV9; clone size: NA; CDR3 DNA: TGTGCCAGCAGCGTAGGACTAGCGGGAGACAATGAGCAGTTCTTC; CDR3 protein: CASSVGLAGDNEQFF
J gene: TRBJ2-5; D gene: TRBD2; V gene: TRBV7-2; clone size: few; CDR3 DNA: TGTGCCAGCAGCCTCGGGACTAGCGGGGGAGCCCAGTACTTC; CDR3 protein: CASSLGTSGGAQYF
J gene: TRBJ2-5; D gene: NA; V gene: TRBV7-3; clone size: NA; CDR3 DNA: TGTGCCAGCAGCCAGGTGGGGGCAGGGACCCAGTACTTC; CDR3 protein: CASSQVGAGTQYF
J gene: TRBJ1-4; D gene: TRBD1; V gene: TRBV5-4; clone size: NA; CDR3 DNA: TGTGCCAGCAGCGTGTCGACAGGGAGTAATAGTGAAAAACTGTTTTTT; CDR3 protein: CASSVSTGSNSEKLFF
J gene: TRBJ1-2; D gene: NA; V gene: TRBV11-2; clone size: NA; CDR3 DNA: TGTGCCAGCAGCTTATACAGTAACTATGGCTACACCTTC; CDR3 protein: CASSLYSNYGYTF
J gene: TRBJ1-1; D gene: NA; V gene: TRBV7-8; clone size: NA; CDR3 DNA: TGTGCCAGCAGCTCCCGTCAGGACACGAACACTGAAGCTTTCTTT; CDR3 protein: CASSSRQDTNTEAFF
J gene: TRBJ2-1; D gene: TRBD2; V gene: TRBV5-4; clone size: NA; CDR3 DNA: TGTGCCAGCAGCCCCCCCTTAGGACTAGCGGGAGTAGACAATGAGCAGTTCTTC; CDR3 protein: CASSPPLGLAGVDNEQFF
J gene: TRBJ1-1; D gene: NA; V gene: TRBV7-2; clone size: NA; CDR3 DNA: TGTGCCAGCAGCTCGTTAAGTGGGCGCGAAGCTTTCTTT; CDR3 protein: CASSSLSGREAFF
J gene: TRBJ1-5; D gene: TRBD1; V gene: TRBV7-2; clone size: NA; CDR3 DNA: TGTGCCAGCAGCTTAGGGCAGGGGGCGGGTCAGCCCCAGCATTTT; CDR3 protein: CASSLGQGAGQPQHF
J gene: TRBJ2-3; D gene: NA; V gene: TRBV9; clone size: NA; CDR3 DNA: TGTGCCAGCAGTAAAATTAGCGGAAGCACAGATACGCAGTATTTT; CDR3 protein: CASSKISGSTDTQYF
J gene: TRBJ1-1; D gene: NA; V gene: TRBV2; clone size: NA; CDR3 DNA: TGTGCCAGCAGTGGCCAGGCTATGAACACTGAAGCTTTCTTT; CDR3 protein: CASSGQAMNTEAFF
J gene: TRBJ1-1; D gene: NA; V gene: TRBV4-2; clone size: NA; CDR3 DNA: TGTGCCAGCAGCCCAGTGGGGGGATCTAACACTGAAGCTTTCTTT; CDR3 protein: CASSPVGGSNTEAFF
J gene: TRBJ1-2; D gene: NA; V gene: TRBV19; clone size: NA; CDR3 DNA: TGTGCCAGTAGCCCCCTGGGGGACACCTTTTCTAACTATGGCTACACCTTC; CDR3 protein: CASSPLGDTFSNYGYTF
J gene: TRBJ1-5; D gene: TRBD1; V gene: TRBV6-2/TRBV6-3; clone size: once; CDR3 DNA: TGTGCCAGCAGTTCCGCCGGTGACAGGGGTCAGCAGCCCCAGCATTTT; CDR3 protein: CASSSAGDRGQQPQHF
J gene: TRBJ1-1; D gene: NA; V gene: TRBV6-5; clone size: NA; CDR3 DNA: TGTGCCAGCAGTTACTTGGCAGGGAACACTGAAGCTTTCTTT; CDR3 protein: CASSYLAGNTEAFF
J gene: TRBJ1-6; D gene: TRBD1; V gene: TRBV5-1; clone size: NA; CDR3 DNA: TGCGCCAGCAGTTCGGACAGGCCCGATAATTCACCCCTCCACTTT; CDR3 protein: CASSSDRPDNSPLHF
J gene: TRBJ1-2; D gene: NA; V gene: TRBV11-3; clone size: NA; CDR3 DNA: TGTGCCAGCAGCGTCGACAAGAATGGACTCCCTGGCTACACCTTC; CDR3 protein: CASSVDKNGLPGYTF
J gene: TRBJ1-1; D gene: NA; V gene: TRBV5-4; clone size: NA; CDR3 DNA: TGTGCCAGCAGCTTGGACGCATGGCAGGTTGGTTACACTGAAGCTTTCTTT; CDR3 protein: CASSLDAWQVGYTEAFF
J gene: TRBJ1-1; D gene: NA; V gene: TRBV3-1/TRBV3-2; clone size: NA; CDR3 DNA: TGTGCCAGCAGCCAGAGTCCTCGCTTTCTGAACACTGAAGCTTTCTTT; CDR3 protein: CASSQSPRFLNTEAFF
J gene: TRBJ1-1; D gene: NA; V gene: TRBV6-5; clone size: NA; CDR3 DNA: TGTGCCAGCAGCACGGGGAGGGCTGAAGCTTTCTTT; CDR3 protein: CASSTGRAEAFF
J gene: TRBJ1-2; D gene: TRBD1; V gene: TRBV19; clone size: once; CDR3 DNA: TGTGCCAGTAGTATAGGGACCTTGACAGGGTCTGGCTACACCTTC; CDR3 protein: CASSIGTLTGSGYTF
J gene: TRBJ1-1; D gene: NA; V gene: TRBV28; clone size: NA; CDR3 DNA: TGTGCCAGCAGTTTTCGGAGGAACACTGAAGCTTTCTTT; CDR3 protein: CASSFRRNTEAFF
J gene: TRBJ1-4; D gene: TRBD1; V gene: TRBV5-5; clone size: NA; CDR3 DNA: TGTGCCAGCAGCGGGGGGCCGGGACAGGGTGCAACTAATGAAAAACTGTTTTTT; CDR3 protein: CASSGGPGQGATNEKLFF
J gene: TRBJ2-7; D gene: TRBD1; V gene: TRBV5-6; clone size: NA; CDR3 DNA: TGTGCCAGCAGCTTGGAGGGGGCTCCATTGATGCAGTACTTC; CDR3 protein: CASSLEGAPLMQYF
J gene: TRBJ1-4; D gene: NA; V gene: TRBV25-1; clone size: NA; CDR3 DNA: TGTGCCAGCAGTGAATACGGGGGAAAGTCCGAAAAACTGTTTTTT; CDR3 protein: CASSEYGGKSEKLFF
J gene: TRBJ2-7; D gene: TRBD2; V gene: TRBV5-1; clone size: NA; CDR3 DNA: TGCGCCAGCAGCCGTACGACTAGCGGGAGAGGTGACGAGCAGTACTTC; CDR3 protein: CASSRTTSGRGDEQYF
J gene: TRBJ2-2; D gene: TRBD2; V gene: TRBV7-3; clone size: NA; CDR3 DNA: TGTGCCAGCAGCTTAGGCGGGAGGGCCGACACCGGGGAGCTGTTTTTT; CDR3 protein: CASSLGGRADTGELFF
J gene: TRBJ2-4; D gene: TRBD1; V gene: TRBV28; clone size: NA; CDR3 DNA: TGTGCCAGCAGTTCGGGGACAGACCTAGCCAAAAACATTCAGTACTTC; CDR3 protein: CASSSGTDLAKNIQYF
J gene: TRBJ2-5; D gene: NA; V gene: TRBV5-6; clone size: NA; CDR3 DNA: TGTGCCAGCAGCTTGGTTCTAGGGAGCTCCCAGAGAGAGACCCAGTACTTC; CDR3 protein: CASSLVLGSSQRETQYF
J gene: TRBJ2-4; D gene: TRBD2; V gene: TRBV18; clone size: NA; CDR3 DNA: TGTGCCAGCTCACCACCGCAAACTAGCGGGAGTGCCTTAGCCAAAAACATTCAGTACTTC; CDR3 protein: CASSPPQTSGSALAKNIQYF
J gene: TRBJ1-6; D gene: TRBD1; V gene: TRBV5-1; clone size: NA; CDR3 DNA: TGCGCCAGCAGCCTGAGGGACAGGGGATCACCCCTCCACTTT; CDR3 protein: CASSLRDRGSPLHF
J gene: TRBJ1-1; D gene: TRBD1; V gene: TRBV5-4; clone size: NA; CDR3 DNA: TGTGCCAGCAGTGGGACAGGGTGGGCAGCGAACACTGAAGCTTTCTTT; CDR3 protein: CASSGTGWAANTEAFF
J gene: TRBJ1-1; D gene: NA; V gene: TRBV6-4; clone size: NA; CDR3 DNA: TGTGCCAGCAGCCCCCTGAGAGAAGCTTTCTTT; CDR3 protein: CASSPLREAFF
J gene: TRBJ1-6; D gene: NA; V gene: TRBV7-9; clone size: NA; CDR3 DNA: TGTGCCAGCAGCCCCATAGGGGGAGCACCCCTCCACTTT; CDR3 protein: CASSPIGGAPLHF
J gene: TRBJ2-3; D gene: NA; V gene: TRBV7-8; clone size: NA; CDR3 DNA: TGTGCCAGCAGCTTCATTAGCGTCGGAGGGACAGATACGCAGTATTTT; CDR3 protein: CASSFISVGGTDTQYF
J gene: TRBJ2-1; D gene: TRBD2; V gene: TRBV7-9; clone size: NA; CDR3 DNA: TGTGCCAGCAGCGAAGGACTAGCGGGAGATGGTGAGCAGTTCTTC; CDR3 protein: CASSEGLAGDGEQFF
J gene: TRBJ1-1; D gene: NA; V gene: TRBV7-9; clone size: NA; CDR3 DNA: TGTGCCAGCAGCTTATTTGACAGACTCACTGAAGCTTTCTTT; CDR3 protein: CASSLFDRLTEAFF
J gene: TRBJ2-3; D gene: NA; V gene: TRBV7-2; clone size: NA; CDR3 DNA: TGTGCCAGCAGTTCCGGGACTCCATGGGGGAGTACGCAGTATTTT; CDR3 protein: CASSSGTPWGSTQYF
J gene: TRBJ1-2; D gene: TRBD1; V gene: TRBV6-5; clone size: NA; CDR3 DNA: TGTGCCAGCAGTCGGGACAGGAATAACTATGGCTACACCTTC; CDR3 protein: CASSRDRNNYGYTF